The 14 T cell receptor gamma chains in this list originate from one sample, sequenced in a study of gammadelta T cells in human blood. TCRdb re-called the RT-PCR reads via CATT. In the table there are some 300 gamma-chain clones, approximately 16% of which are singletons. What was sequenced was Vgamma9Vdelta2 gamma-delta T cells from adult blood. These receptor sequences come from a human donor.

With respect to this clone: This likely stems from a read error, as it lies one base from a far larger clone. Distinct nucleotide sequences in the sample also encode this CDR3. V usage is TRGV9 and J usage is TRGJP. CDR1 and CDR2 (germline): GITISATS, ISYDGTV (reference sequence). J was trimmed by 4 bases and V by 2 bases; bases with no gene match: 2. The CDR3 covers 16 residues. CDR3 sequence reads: CALWEAQELGKKIKVF. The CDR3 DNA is TGTGCCTTGTGGGAGGCTCAAGAGTTGGGCAAAAAAATCAAGGTATTT.

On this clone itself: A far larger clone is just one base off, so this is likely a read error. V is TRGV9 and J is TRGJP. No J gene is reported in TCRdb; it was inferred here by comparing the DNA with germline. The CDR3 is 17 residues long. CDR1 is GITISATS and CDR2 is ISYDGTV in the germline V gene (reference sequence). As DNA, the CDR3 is TGTGCCTTGTTGGAGTCCCAGGGAGAGTTGGGCAAAAAAATCAAGGTATTT. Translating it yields CALLESQGELGKKIKVF.

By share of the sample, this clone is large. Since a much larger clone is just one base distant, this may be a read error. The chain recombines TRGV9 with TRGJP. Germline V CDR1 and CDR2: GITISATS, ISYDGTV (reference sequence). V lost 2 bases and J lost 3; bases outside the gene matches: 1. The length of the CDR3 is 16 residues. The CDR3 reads CALWEEQELGKKIKVF. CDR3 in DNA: TGTGCCTTGTGGGAGGAGCAAGAGTTGGGCAAAAAAATCAAGGTATTT.

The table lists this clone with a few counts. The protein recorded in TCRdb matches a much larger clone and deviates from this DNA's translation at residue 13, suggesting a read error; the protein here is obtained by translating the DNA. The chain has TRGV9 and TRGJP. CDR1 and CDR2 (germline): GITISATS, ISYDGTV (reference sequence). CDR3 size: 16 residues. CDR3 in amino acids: CALWEAQELGKKVKVF. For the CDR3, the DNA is TGTGCCTTGTGGGAGGCCCAAGAGTTGGGCAAAAAAGTCAAGGTATTT.

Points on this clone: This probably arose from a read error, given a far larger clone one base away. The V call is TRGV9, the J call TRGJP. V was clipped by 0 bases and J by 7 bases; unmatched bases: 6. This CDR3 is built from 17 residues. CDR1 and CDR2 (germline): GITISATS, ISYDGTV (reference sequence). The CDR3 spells CALWEVQEELGKKIKVF. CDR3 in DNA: TGTGCCTTGTGGGAGGTGCAGGAGGAGTTGGGCAAAAAAATCAAGGTATTT.

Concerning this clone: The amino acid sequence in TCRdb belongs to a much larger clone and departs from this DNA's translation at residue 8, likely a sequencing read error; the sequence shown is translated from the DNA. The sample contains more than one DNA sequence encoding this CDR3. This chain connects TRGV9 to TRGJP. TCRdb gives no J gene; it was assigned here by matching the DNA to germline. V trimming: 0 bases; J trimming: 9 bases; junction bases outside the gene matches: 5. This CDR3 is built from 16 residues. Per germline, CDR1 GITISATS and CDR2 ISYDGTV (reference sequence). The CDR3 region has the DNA TGTGCCTTGTGGGAGGTGCTAGGGTTGGGCAAAAAAATCAAGGTATTT. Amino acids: CALWEVLGLGKKIKVF.

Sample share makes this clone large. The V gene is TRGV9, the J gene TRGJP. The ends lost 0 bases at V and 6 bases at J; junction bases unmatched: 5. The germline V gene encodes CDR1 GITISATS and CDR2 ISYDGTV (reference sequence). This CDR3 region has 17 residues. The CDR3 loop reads CALWEVLPELGKKIKVF. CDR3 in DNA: TGTGCCTTGTGGGAGGTGCTCCCAGAGTTGGGCAAAAAAATCAAGGTATTT.

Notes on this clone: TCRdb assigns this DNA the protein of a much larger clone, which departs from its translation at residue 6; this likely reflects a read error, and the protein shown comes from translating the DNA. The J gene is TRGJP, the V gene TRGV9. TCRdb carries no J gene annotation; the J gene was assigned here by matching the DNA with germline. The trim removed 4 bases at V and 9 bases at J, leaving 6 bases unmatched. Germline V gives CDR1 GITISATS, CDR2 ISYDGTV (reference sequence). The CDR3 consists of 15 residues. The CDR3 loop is CALWDTALGKKIKVF. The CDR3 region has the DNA TGTGCCTTGTGGGATACAGCGTTGGGCAAAAAAATCAAGGTATTT.

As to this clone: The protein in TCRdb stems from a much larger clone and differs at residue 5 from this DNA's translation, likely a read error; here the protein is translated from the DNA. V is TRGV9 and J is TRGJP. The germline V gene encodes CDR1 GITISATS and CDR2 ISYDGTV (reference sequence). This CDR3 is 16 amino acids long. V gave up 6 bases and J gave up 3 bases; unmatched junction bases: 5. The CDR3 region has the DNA TGTGCCTTGTGGAAGTCGCAAGAGTTGGGCAAAAAAATCAAGGTATTT. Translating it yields CALWKSQELGKKIKVF.

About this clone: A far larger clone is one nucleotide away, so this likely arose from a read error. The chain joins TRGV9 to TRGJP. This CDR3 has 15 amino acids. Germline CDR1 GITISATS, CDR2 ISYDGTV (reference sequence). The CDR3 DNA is TGTGCCTTGTGGGAGAAAGAGTTGGACAAAAAAATCAAGGTATTT. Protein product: CALWEKELDKKIKVF.

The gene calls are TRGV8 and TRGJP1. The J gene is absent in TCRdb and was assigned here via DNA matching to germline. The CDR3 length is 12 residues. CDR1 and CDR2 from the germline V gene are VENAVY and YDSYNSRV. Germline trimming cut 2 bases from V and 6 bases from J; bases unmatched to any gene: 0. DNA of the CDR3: TGTGCCACCTGGGATACTGGTTGGTTCAAGATATTT. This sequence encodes CATWDTGWFKIF.

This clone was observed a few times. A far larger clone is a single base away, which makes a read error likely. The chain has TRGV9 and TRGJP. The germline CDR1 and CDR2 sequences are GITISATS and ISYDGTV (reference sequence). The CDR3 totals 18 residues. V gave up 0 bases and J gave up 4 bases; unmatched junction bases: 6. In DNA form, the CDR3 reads TGTGCCTTGTGGGAGGTGGTCGACCAAGAGTTGGGCAAAAAAATCAAGGTATTT. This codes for CALWEVVDQELGKKIKVF.

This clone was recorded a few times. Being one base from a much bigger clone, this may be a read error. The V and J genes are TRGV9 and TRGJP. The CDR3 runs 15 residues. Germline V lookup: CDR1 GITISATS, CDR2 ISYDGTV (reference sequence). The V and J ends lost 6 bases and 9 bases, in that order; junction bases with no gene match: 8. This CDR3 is CALWYPALGKKIKVF. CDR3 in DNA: TGTGCCTTGTGGTATCCAGCGTTGGGCAAAAAAATCAAGGTATTT.

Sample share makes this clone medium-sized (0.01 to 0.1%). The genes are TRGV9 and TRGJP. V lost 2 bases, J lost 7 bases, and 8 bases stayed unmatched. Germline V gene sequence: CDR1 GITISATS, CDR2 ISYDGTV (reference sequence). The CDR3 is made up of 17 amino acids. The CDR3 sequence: CALWEAILELGKKIKVF. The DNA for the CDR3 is TGTGCCTTGTGGGAGGCCATTTTGGAGTTGGGCAAAAAAATCAAGGTATTT.